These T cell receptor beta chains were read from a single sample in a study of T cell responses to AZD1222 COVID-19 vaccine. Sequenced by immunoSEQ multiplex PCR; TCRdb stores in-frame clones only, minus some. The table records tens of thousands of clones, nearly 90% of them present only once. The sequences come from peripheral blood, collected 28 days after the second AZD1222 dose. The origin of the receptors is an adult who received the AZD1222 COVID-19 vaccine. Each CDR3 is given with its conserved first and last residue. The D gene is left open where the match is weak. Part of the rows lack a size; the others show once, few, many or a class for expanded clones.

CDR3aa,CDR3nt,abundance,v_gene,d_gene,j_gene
CASSSQWAEAFF,TGTGCCAGCAGTTCCCAGTGGGCTGAAGCTTTCTTT,NA,TRBV28,NA,TRBJ1-1
CAWRETPRSALETQYF,TGTGCCTGGAGAGAAACCCCACGGAGCGCCCTAGAGACCCAGTACTTC,NA,TRBV30,NA,TRBJ2-5
CAWSVGQQIYGYTF,TGTGCCTGGAGTGTGGGACAGCAGATCTATGGCTACACCTTC,NA,TRBV30,TRBD1,TRBJ1-2
CASSYGTMNTEAFF,TGTGCCAGCAGTTACGGTACTATGAACACTGAAGCTTTCTTT,NA,TRBV6-5,NA,TRBJ1-1
CSSARGDGAQYF,TGCAGCTCTGCTCGCGGGGATGGGGCGCAGTATTTT,NA,TRBV29-1,NA,TRBJ2-3
CASSRRGGTDEQYF,TGTGCCAGCAGCCGAAGGGGAGGAACGGACGAGCAGTACTTC,NA,TRBV7-3,NA,TRBJ2-7
CSAGADTQYF,TGCAGTGCCGGGGCAGATACGCAGTATTTT,NA,TRBV20-1,NA,TRBJ2-3
CASSAVSDSPLHF,TGCGCCAGCTCCGCTGTTAGCGATTCACCCCTCCACTTT,NA,TRBV5-1,NA,TRBJ1-6
CASSQVYSGSPVSTDTQYF,TGCGCCAGCAGCCAAGTTTATAGCGGGAGCCCGGTGAGCACAGATACGCAGTATTTT,NA,TRBV4-1,TRBD2,TRBJ2-3
CASSISGQYNSPLHF,TGTGCCAGTAGTATATCGGGACAGTATAATTCACCCCTCCACTTT,NA,TRBV19,TRBD1,TRBJ1-6
CASSSPQGGAYGYTF,TGTGCCAGCAGTTCCCCCCAGGGGGGGGCCTATGGCTACACCTTC,NA,TRBV6-5,TRBD1,TRBJ1-2
CASSQLGQIDTQYF,TGCGCCAGCAGCCAATTGGGACAGATAGATACGCAGTATTTT,few,TRBV4-1,TRBD1,TRBJ2-3
CASRNRHNEQFF,TGTGCCAGCAGGAACAGGCACAATGAGCAGTTCTTC,NA,TRBV27,NA,TRBJ2-1
CASSLDSRRDRGAWGTQYF,TGTGCCAGCAGCTTGGACTCCCGCCGGGACAGGGGGGCATGGGGGACCCAGTACTTC,NA,TRBV7-9,TRBD1,TRBJ2-5
CASSRDFSGNTIYF,TGTGCCAGCAGTCGAGACTTCTCTGGAAACACCATATATTTT,NA,TRBV2,NA,TRBJ1-3
CASKEPRGEQYF,TGTGCCAGCAAGGAACCTCGGGGCGAGCAGTACTTC,NA,TRBV13,NA,TRBJ2-7
CASSFNSPGAYEQYF,TGTGCCAGCAGTTTTAATAGCCCCGGGGCCTACGAGCAGTACTTC,once,TRBV28,NA,TRBJ2-7
CASSIFGGPTYEQYF,TGTGCCAGTAGTATATTCGGGGGGCCTACCTACGAGCAGTACTTC,NA,TRBV19,NA,TRBJ2-7
CASRGTADYGYTF,TGTGCCAGCAGAGGGACAGCCGATTATGGCTACACCTTC,NA,TRBV7-9,TRBD1,TRBJ1-2
CAWNYGNSGNTIYF,TGTGCCTGGAACTACGGCAACTCTGGAAACACCATATATTTT,NA,TRBV30,NA,TRBJ1-3
CASSQASTGWPSPNQPQHF,TGTGCCAGCTCACAAGCCTCGACAGGGTGGCCCTCCCCTAATCAGCCCCAGCATTTT,once,TRBV18,TRBD1,TRBJ1-5
CAWNPRRGGSYNSPLHF,TGTGCCTGGAACCCGAGAAGAGGAGGGTCCTATAATTCACCCCTCCACTTT,once,TRBV30,NA,TRBJ1-6
CASSLGWNTIYF,TGTGCCAGCAGTTTAGGGTGGAACACCATATATTTT,once,TRBV12-3/TRBV12-4,NA,TRBJ1-3
CASSPLDGPPLHF,TGTGCCAGCAGCCCTTTGGATGGACCACCCCTCCACTTT,NA,TRBV6-6,NA,TRBJ1-6
CASSFGTVNSPLHF,TGTGCCAGCAGTTTCGGGACAGTTAATTCACCCCTCCACTTT,NA,TRBV7-3,TRBD1,TRBJ1-6
CSVEDRALGEQYF,TGCAGCGTTGAAGACAGGGCCCTGGGCGAGCAGTACTTC,NA,TRBV29-1,NA,TRBJ2-7
CASSLMRVSGELNTGELFF,TGTGCCAGCAGCTTAATGAGAGTTAGCGGGGAGTTGAACACCGGGGAGCTGTTTTTT,NA,TRBV7-3,TRBD2,TRBJ2-2
CAWSGPNEQFF,TGTGCCTGGAGCGGGCCCAATGAGCAGTTCTTC,NA,TRBV30,NA,TRBJ2-1
CSVEGLAGYNEQFF,TGCAGCGTTGAAGGGCTAGCGGGATACAATGAGCAGTTCTTC,NA,TRBV29-1,TRBD2,TRBJ2-1
CASSLGPANTEAFF,TGTGCCAGCAGCTTAGGTCCAGCGAACACTGAAGCTTTCTTT,NA,TRBV7-2,NA,TRBJ1-1
CASSESGYGYTF,TGCGCCAGCAGTGAGTCTGGCTATGGCTACACCTTC,NA,TRBV10-1,NA,TRBJ1-2
CASSAAPLGRGTNEKLFF,TGTGCCAGCAGTGCAGCCCCCCTGGGAAGGGGGACTAATGAAAAACTGTTTTTT,NA,TRBV2,NA,TRBJ1-4
CASSLQPPGTGMETQYF,TGTGCCAGCAGTTTACAACCCCCCGGGACAGGGATGGAGACCCAGTACTTC,NA,TRBV28,TRBD1,TRBJ2-5
CASSLAGTSIYEQYF,TGTGCCAGCAGCTTGGCCGGGACATCCATCTACGAGCAGTACTTC,once,TRBV5-4,NA,TRBJ2-7
CASSNLWAGTGELFF,TGTGCCAGTAGTAACCTTTGGGCAGGGACCGGGGAGCTGTTTTTT,NA,TRBV19,NA,TRBJ2-2
CASSQPGGDTQYF,TGTGCCAGCAGCCAACCCGGGGGAGATACGCAGTATTTT,NA,TRBV5-4,NA,TRBJ2-3
CATPLAPGGQQSSEQYF,TGTGCCACCCCTTTAGCTCCCGGGGGACAGCAATCCTCCGAGCAGTACTTC,NA,TRBV24-1,NA,TRBJ2-7
CASSQGGGQETQYF,TGTGCCAGCAGTCAAGGGGGGGGACAAGAGACCCAGTACTTC,NA,TRBV11-3,NA,TRBJ2-5
CASSKEKGRPLHF,TGTGCCAGCAGCAAGGAGAAAGGGCGCCCCCTCCACTTT,NA,TRBV21-1,NA,TRBJ1-6
CASSLQETQYF,TGCGCCAGCAGCTTGCAAGAGACCCAGTACTTC,NA,TRBV5-1,NA,TRBJ2-5
CASSLGRGSDTQYF,TGTGCCAGCAGCTTGGGGAGAGGATCAGATACGCAGTATTTT,NA,TRBV11-3,NA,TRBJ2-3
CASSPRDYRTDTQYF,TGTGCCAGCAGCCCCCGGGACTACCGCACAGATACGCAGTATTTT,NA,TRBV9,TRBD2,TRBJ2-3
CASSKEVRGQGFYEQYF,TGTGCCAGTAGCAAAGAGGTTCGGGGACAGGGGTTCTACGAGCAGTACTTC,NA,TRBV19,TRBD1,TRBJ2-7
CASNLGRWKEAFF,TGTGCCAGCAACCTTGGCCGATGGAAAGAAGCTTTCTTT,NA,TRBV5-6,NA,TRBJ1-1
CASSLAAGTRPSVQFF,TGCGCCAGCAGCTTGGCGGCCGGGACTAGACCAAGTGTGCAGTTCTTC,NA,TRBV5-1,TRBD2,TRBJ2-1
CASSQDTGWTYEQYF,TGCGCCAGCAGCCAAGATACAGGGTGGACCTACGAGCAGTACTTC,NA,TRBV4-3,NA,TRBJ2-7
CARFWWDRGTEAFF,TGTGCCAGGTTCTGGTGGGACAGGGGAACTGAAGCTTTCTTT,NA,TRBV6-4,TRBD1,TRBJ1-1
CASSLFAGPEETQYF,TGTGCCAGCAGTTTATTCGCGGGGCCGGAAGAGACCCAGTACTTC,NA,TRBV28,NA,TRBJ2-5
CASSQGTGSNQPQHF,TGTGCCAGCAGCCAGGGGACAGGCTCGAATCAGCCCCAGCATTTT,NA,TRBV3-1/TRBV3-2,TRBD1,TRBJ1-5
CASSEPDPEETLHF,TGTGCCAGCAGTGAACCGGACCCAGAGGAGACCCTCCACTTT,NA,TRBV2,NA,TRBJ1-6